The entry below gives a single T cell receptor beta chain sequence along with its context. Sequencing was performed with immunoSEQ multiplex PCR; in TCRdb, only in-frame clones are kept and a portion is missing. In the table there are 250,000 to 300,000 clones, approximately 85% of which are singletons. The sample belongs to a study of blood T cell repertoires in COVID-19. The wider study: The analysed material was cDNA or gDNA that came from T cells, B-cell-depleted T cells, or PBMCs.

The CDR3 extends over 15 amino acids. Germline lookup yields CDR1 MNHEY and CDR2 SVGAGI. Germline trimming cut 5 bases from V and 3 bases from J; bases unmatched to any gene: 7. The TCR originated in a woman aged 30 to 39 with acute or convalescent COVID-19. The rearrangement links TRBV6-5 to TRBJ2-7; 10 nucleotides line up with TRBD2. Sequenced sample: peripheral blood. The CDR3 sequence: CASSLAGVSLYEQYF. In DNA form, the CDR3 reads TGTGCCAGCAGTCTAGCGGGAGTCTCCCTCTACGAGCAGTACTTC.